This T cell receptor (beta chain) was captured in a study of cytomegalovirus exposure and HLA in healthy donors. Study in general: The study's early data release held tens of millions of unique TCRs from HLA-typed donors. Overall study results and limits: Both high specificity and high sensitivity reportedly marked the classifier's diagnosis of cytomegalovirus status. Later on, a genetic analysis was performed. It linked a missense variant in DCLRE1C with V- and J-gene trimming of TCR beta.

Points on this clone: Antigen: not known.

CDR1 and CDR2 (germline): MNHEY, SMNVEV (reference sequence). Deletions cut 6 bases from V and 7 bases from J, with 15 bases between. The CDR3 extends over 13 amino acids. PCR amplification relied on 60 Vbeta primers (plus 13 Jbeta primers). The method was immunoSEQ multiplex PCR; TCRdb's version includes in-frame clones alone and lacks a portion of them. The table lists fewer than 200,000 clones, around 68% of them singletons. The sequencing input was PBMCs. The sequence was collected from a middle-aged man in good health and CMV-seronegative. V usage is TRBV27 and J usage is TRBJ1-1; no firm D call. The CDR3 DNA sequence: TGTGCCAGCAGCCTAAGGAGCGGCAATGAAGCTTTCTTT. Its protein is CASSLRSGNEAFF.